This T cell receptor (beta chain) was documented in a study of T cell repertoires in cytomegalovirus infection. The V gene's germline CDR1 is SEHNR and CDR2 FQNEAQ (reference sequence). The V and J ends lost 0 bases and 6 bases, in that order; junction bases with no gene match: 4. This CDR3 contains 14 residues. Study results and caveats: The study identified carriers of CMV plus the relevant HLA from cumulative public TCR beta family frequency.

This clonotype occurred many times. Its antigen is not identified. A single record per CDR3 protein comes from TCRdb applying MiXCR to the reads. The sample holds fewer than 1,000,000 distinct CDR3 sequences; 30% to 40% are singletons and the top ten take around an eighth. The origin of this receptor is a human donor in good health (CMV status not recorded). Some clones in this sample may be carry-over from other donors' samples. V is TRBV7-9 and J is TRBJ1-2; 7 bases match TRBD1. The sequencing used cultured CD8+ T cells from PBMCs, collected from culture after CMV antigen stimulation. CDR3 loop: CASSLAQGIDGYTF. The DNA of the CDR3 is TGTGCCAGCAGCTTAGCACAGGGGATCGATGGCTACACCTTC.